Sequencing of this T cell receptor beta chain was carried out in a study of blood T cell repertoires in COVID-19 (TCRdb year 2020). A note on the overall study: Samples from collaborators originated in the United States, Italy and Spain and spanned both the acute and convalescent phases of COVID-19. The material from the prospective study consisted of cDNA or gDNA derived from T cells, B-cell-depleted T cells, or PBMCs. The dataset comprised deeply sampled blood TCRbeta repertoires from subjects exposed to, actively infected with, or recovered from COVID-19. The repertoires were released in a freely available public database meant as a resource for research on the immune response to SARS-CoV-2. The samples were drawn from two sources: the first 160 participants of the ongoing ImmuneRACE study, and 1,200 or so subjects contributed by 6 global collaborators. Sample metadata almost always included a de-identified subject ID, COVID-19 status, age in years and sex. HLA class I and class II types, where available, came from metadata supplied by the sample provider rather than from assay-based typing.

Collaborating institutions collected whole blood in K2EDTA tubes following their own protocols. For TCRbeta analysis, collaborators shipped samples as frozen whole blood, isolated PBMCs, or DNA extracted from either of those sample types. The research as a whole found: Clinical and demographic metadata were provided uncurated, with the amount varying by source and participant.

TCRbeta CDR3 regions were amplified from genomic DNA using the immunoSEQ Assay, a bias-controlled multiplex PCR. The authors' analysis ran thus. Within the assay, amplification of reference gene primers was used to estimate how many nucleated cells each sample contained. To quantify the absolute abundance of each unique TCRbeta CDR3 rearrangement, sequence reads were collapsed and filtered. For each sample, productive Simpson clonality was calculated as the square root of Simpson's diversity index across productive rearrangements. Imported from immuneACCESS, the table was reduced by TCRdb to in-frame sequences with V and J called. These copies leave out some clones; in studies compared against another copy, an unresolved V gene accounts for under half, and the cause of the remainder is not known. The DNA gave D and trimming, while V, J and clone size come from that table. Within this sample are 150,000 or so clones, with 60% to 85% of them counted one time only. The ten largest make up 3.5% to 5.5% of the sample.

The cysteine opens and the phenylalanine closes a CDR3 of 13 amino acids. Only CDR3 DNA remains: 39 bases, in frame from the first base. The germline V gene specifies SGHRS as CDR1 and YFSETQ as CDR2. V was cut back by 0 bases and J by 1 base, leaving a gap of 4 bases between them. Notes on this clone: What antigen it recognizes has not been identified. Base qualities are not at hand, and no much larger clone is one base apart.

Material: peripheral blood. The receptor comes from a woman of 80 years or more with active or convalescent COVID-19. Recombination linked TRBV5-1 to TRBJ1-1; the D gene identity is not certain. The DNA sequence is given as TGCGCCAGCAGCTTGGGAGAGAACACTGAAGCTTTCTTT. Its translation is CASSLGENTEAFF.